The 25 T cell receptor beta chains below come from one sample, sequenced in a study of cytomegalovirus exposure and HLA in healthy donors. In the PCR, 60 Vbeta and 13 Jbeta primers were used. TCRdb's table, derived via immunoSEQ multiplex PCR, lists solely in-frame clones and lacks some. The data show approximately 50,000 clones, and the top ten clones hold 2% to 2.5%. The sequencing sample was made of PBMCs. All receptors derive from a female donor in good health and CMV-seronegative.

V gene TRBV4-3 combines with J gene TRBJ1-2, with a weak D call TRBD1 (6 bases). The germline V gene encodes CDR1 LGHNA and CDR2 YSLEER. Trimming left V 0 bases short and J 4 bases short, with 9 bases between. This CDR3 is 14 amino acids long. The CDR3 sequence is CASSQEGRGYGYTF. The DNA for the CDR3 is TGCGCCAGCAGCCAAGAAGGCAGGGGCTATGGCTACACCTTC.

The chain carries TRBV19 and TRBJ1-3; D is ambiguous. The CDR3 runs to 14 residues. V was clipped by 2 bases and J by 3 bases, with 8 bases between them. The germline CDR1 and CDR2 sequences are LNHDA and SQIVND (reference sequence). The CDR3 coding sequence is TGTGCCAGTAGTATAATCGGTATTGGAAACACCATATATTTT. It translates to CASSIIGIGNTIYF.

CDR3 region: CASSVGGTYNEQFF. DNA for the CDR3: TGTGCCAGCAGCGTCGGCGGTACCTACAATGAGCAGTTCTTC. This chain connects TRBV9 to TRBJ2-1; D gene uncertain. This CDR3 has 14 residues. Trimming pared 2 bases from V and 2 bases from J, leaving 8 bases between. The germline V gene has CDR1 SGDLS and CDR2 YYNGEE.

The J gene is TRBJ1-1, the V gene TRBV19; no firm D call. Germline-derived CDR1 and CDR2 are LNHDA and SQIVND (reference sequence). V lost 3 bases to trimming and J lost 0 bases, with 8 bases between them. The CDR3 totals 14 residues. Here the CDR3 reads CASSITVMNTEAFF. The CDR3 DNA is TGTGCCAGTAGTATTACAGTTATGAACACTGAAGCTTTCTTT.

The chain carries TRBV5-1 and TRBJ2-3; D may be TRBD1 (5 bases). The CDR3 is made up of 13 amino acids. From germline, CDR1 is SGHRS and CDR2 YFSETQ. The V end lost 0 bases, the J end lost 9 bases, and 11 bases lay between the germline ends. CDR3 sequence reads: CASSLEGPGTQYF. The CDR3 nucleotides are TGCGCCAGCAGCTTGGAGGGGCCAGGGACGCAGTATTTT.

This sequence joins TRBV7-2 and TRBJ1-2, with TRBD1 matching over 8 bases. This CDR3 contains 16 residues. Germline trimming cut 0 bases from V and 8 bases from J; bases unmatched to any gene: 11. CDR1 and CDR2 (germline): SGHTA, FQGNSA. The CDR3 sequence is CASSLALFDRGNGYTF. CDR3 nucleotides: TGTGCCAGCAGCTTAGCGCTTTTCGACAGGGGTAACGGCTACACCTTC.

The chain recombines TRBV5-6 with TRBJ2-5; perhaps TRBD2 as D (6 bases). From germline, CDR1 is SGHDT and CDR2 YYEEEE. This CDR3 comprises 15 residues. Trimming shortened V by 3 bases and J by 5 bases, and 17 bases separated the two germline ends. The CDR3 DNA follows: TGTGCCAGCAGCTGGAGGGACCCCCCCCGGGAGACCCAGTACTTC. It codes for CASSWRDPPRETQYF.

The V call is TRBV5-1, the J call TRBJ2-3; the D gene is possibly TRBD2 (6 bases). The CDR3 length is 17 residues. The V gene's germline CDR1 is SGHRS and CDR2 YFSETQ. Trimming cost V 0 bases and J 1 base, with 15 bases left between them. CDR3 sequence reads: CASSLGDGTHRTDTQYF. In DNA form, the CDR3 reads TGCGCCAGCAGCTTGGGGGACGGGACTCATCGCACAGATACGCAGTATTTT.

V and J are TRBV7-6 and TRBJ2-7, with a possible D match to TRBD2 (5 bases). V dropped 6 bases and J dropped 3 bases, with 12 bases sitting between them. The CDR3 spans 13 residues. Germline V gene data show CDR1 as SGHVS and CDR2 as FNYEAQ. The CDR3: CASSYGLYYEQYF. In DNA form, the CDR3 reads TGTGCCAGCAGTTACGGACTGTACTACGAGCAGTACTTC.

The J gene is TRBJ2-1, the V gene TRBV30; D may be TRBD1 (6 bases). Trimming removed 6 bases at V and 3 bases at J, with 12 bases between. This CDR3 has 13 residues. Germline V gives CDR1 GTSNPN, CDR2 SVGIG (reference sequence). The DNA for the CDR3 is TGTGCCTGTGCAACAGGGAACTACAATGAGCAGTTCTTC. It codes for CACATGNYNEQFF.

The gene calls are TRBV19 and TRBJ2-1, with 12 bases lining up with TRBD2. Germline assignment: CDR1 LNHDA and CDR2 SQIVND (reference sequence). V trimming: 2 bases; J trimming: 9 bases; junction bases outside the gene matches: 5. This CDR3 is 15 amino acids long. The chain's CDR3 is CASSILAGGPIEQFF. CDR3 sequence (DNA): TGTGCCAGTAGTATACTAGCGGGAGGGCCCATTGAGCAGTTCTTC.

The chain links TRBV9 to TRBJ2-1, with 7 bases lining up with TRBD1. The CDR3 covers 14 residues. J was trimmed by 4 bases and V by 3 bases; bases with no gene match: 4. Germline lookup yields CDR1 SGDLS and CDR2 YYNGEE. CDR3 sequence: CASSEGQLYNEQFF. In DNA, the CDR3 is TGTGCCAGCAGCGAGGGACAGTTGTACAATGAGCAGTTCTTC.

This chain links TRBV18 with TRBJ1-2; 8 bases are shared with TRBD1. The V gene's germline CDR1 is KGHSH and CDR2 LQKENI. The junction had 11 bases not matched to a gene; V was cut back by 5 bases and J by 0 bases. This CDR3 has 17 amino acids. The CDR3 loop is CASSMFSQGATNYGYTF. The CDR3 DNA follows: TGTGCCAGCTCAATGTTCTCGCAGGGGGCGACTAACTATGGCTACACCTTC.

This rearrangement joins TRBV9 to TRBJ2-3; no clear D gene. Germline assignment: CDR1 SGDLS and CDR2 YYNGEE. The CDR3 loop spans 15 amino acids. Trimming removed 3 bases at V and 3 bases at J, with 14 bases between. DNA for the CDR3: TGTGCCAGCAGCGCCCAGGCCTCCAGGACAGATACGCAGTATTTT. This gives the protein CASSAQASRTDTQYF.

J is TRBJ2-5 and V is TRBV9, with TRBD1 identical over 9 bases. Per germline, CDR1 SGDLS and CDR2 YYNGEE. The CDR3 has 15 residues. J gave up 4 bases and V 3 bases, and 7 bases lay outside the gene matches. CDR3 sequence (DNA): TGTGCCAGCAGCGCCCACAGGGGGCCCAGAGAGACCCAGTACTTC. It specifies CASSAHRGPRETQYF.

The V and J genes are TRBV11-1 and TRBJ2-7; maybe TRBD2 (5 bases). Germline CDR1 is SGHAT and CDR2 is FQDESV (reference sequence). Trimming cost V 5 bases and J 3 bases, with 14 bases left between them. The CDR3 is made up of 14 amino acids. CDR3 DNA sequence: TGTGCCAGCAGCATGGACCCCCGGGACTACGAGCAGTACTTC. It encodes CASSMDPRDYEQYF.

This chain links TRBV6-1 with TRBJ2-3; D is perhaps TRBD2 (6 bases). Trimming left V 4 bases short and J 3 bases short, with 14 bases between. Germline CDR1 MNHNS, CDR2 SASEGT. The CDR3 extends over 15 amino acids. CDR3 nucleotide sequence: TGTGCCAGCAGTGGGGCCACACGGGGGACAGATACGCAGTATTTT. This codes for CASSGATRGTDTQYF.

This chain links TRBV18 with TRBJ2-7; D possibly corresponds to TRBD1 (6 bases). Trimming pared 3 bases from V and 9 bases from J, leaving 21 bases between. The germline V gene has CDR1 KGHSH and CDR2 LQKENI. The CDR3 contains 15 residues. DNA for the CDR3: TGTGCCAGCTCACCCTCGACAGGTTCTAAAAATGGGCAGTACTTC. It specifies CASSPSTGSKNGQYF.

V usage is TRBV5-1 and J usage is TRBJ2-3; 10 bases are shared with TRBD2. The V and J ends lost 5 bases and 6 bases, in that order; junction bases with no gene match: 12. Germline V gene sequence: CDR1 SGHRS, CDR2 YFSETQ. This CDR3 is built from 16 residues. For the CDR3, the DNA is TGCGCCAGCAGTCGGACTAGCGGAACCGGGGGGGATACGCAGTATTTT. This sequence encodes CASSRTSGTGGDTQYF. The full variable domain, completed using reference TRBV5-1 and TRBJ2-3, is KAGVTQTPRYLIKTRGQQVTLSCSPISGHRSVSWYQQTPGQGLQFLFEYFSETQRNKGNFPGRFSGRQFSNSRSEMNVSTLELGDSALYLCASSRTSGTGGDTQYFGPGTRLTVL.

The genes are TRBV1 and TRBJ2-3; the table assigns TRBD2, which was not confirmed against the DNA. TRBV1 has pseudogene status. The CDR3 contains 16 residues. This CDR3 reads CTSSQRGTRGTDTQYF. The CDR3 coding sequence is TGCACCAGCAGCCAACGCGGGACTAGGGGCACAGATACGCAGTATTTT.

The rearrangement links TRBV2 to TRBJ1-1; tentative D call: TRBD1 (6 bases). Trimming left V 8 bases short and J 4 bases short, with 17 bases between. The CDR3 extends over 14 amino acids. CDR1 is SNHLY and CDR2 is FYNNEI in the germline V gene. CDR3: CASAYQGLGTEAFF. The CDR3 DNA reads TGTGCCAGCGCCTACCAGGGGCTCGGCACTGAAGCTTTCTTT.

The chain combines TRBV9 with TRBJ2-5; D is unresolved. V was pared by 0 bases and J by 4 bases, with 4 bases between. The CDR3 is 12 residues long. Germline CDR1 and CDR2: SGDLS and YYNGEE. The CDR3 is CASSVAGETQYF. CDR3 bases: TGTGCCAGCAGCGTAGCGGGAGAGACCCAGTACTTC.

This rearrangement joins TRBV6-5 to TRBJ1-4; D is unclear. The germline gives CDR1 MNHEY, CDR2 SVGAGI. The ends were cut back, 5 bases at V and 5 bases at J, with 15 bases in the middle. The CDR3 contains 15 residues. The CDR3: CASSLHRRGNEKLFF. The CDR3 DNA reads TGTGCCAGCAGTCTTCATAGACGGGGAAATGAAAAACTGTTTTTT.

A note on this clone: A read error may account for a junction end that differs from germline. The rearrangement uses TRBV4-3 and TRBJ1-1, with TRBD1 identical over 7 bases. The CDR3 consists of 15 residues. Germline V gene lookup returns CDR1 LGHNA and CDR2 YSLEER. The CDR3 DNA reads as TGCGCCAGCAGCCAAGAGGCCAGGGGGGACACTGAAGATTTCTTT. Translated, it gives CASSQEARGDTEDFF.

This chain joins TRBV5-6 and TRBJ2-1; the match to TRBD2 covers 12 bases. The germline V gene has CDR1 SGHDT and CDR2 YYEEEE. This CDR3 is built from 15 residues. The V gene end was trimmed by 2 bases and the J gene end by 9 bases; junction bases not matched to a gene: 6. The chain's CDR3 is CASSFRTSGVAEQFF. CDR3 sequence (DNA): TGTGCCAGCAGCTTCCGGACTAGCGGGGTCGCTGAGCAGTTCTTC.